This TCR beta chain was retrieved from a study of blood T cells in healthy people across ages. Background on the study: Template switching captured about one barcoded beta molecule per two T cells.

The study isolated at least 7 million PBMCs from each sample. This CDR3 is built from 15 residues. Trimming stripped 1 base from V and 0 bases from J, with 8 bases between. Germline lookup yields CDR1 SGDLS and CDR2 YYNGEE. It was with a sample-barcoded 5' primer and a J-beta primer mix that a second PCR of roughly 7 to 12 cycles was run. Every cDNA molecule bore a tag from a template-switch adaptor containing 12 random nucleotides. Via MiXCR, TCRdb re-called the 5' RACE reads, giving one row per CDR3 protein. The sample consists of around 620,000 distinct CDR3 sequences, 25% to 30% of them appearing once. This clonotype came up a few times.

This rearrangement joins TRBV9 to TRBJ1-3; D not resolved. The receptor was isolated from a woman in her 70s in good health. Sequencing input: blood. CDR3 loop: CASSVSVSSGNTIYF. CDR3 nucleotide sequence: TGTGCCAGCAGCGTATCTGTCAGCTCTGGAAACACCATATATTTT.